This T cell receptor (beta chain) was recorded in a study of blood T cell repertoires in COVID-19. Study in general: Samples of COVID-19 (acute and convalescent) were obtained from the United States, Italy and Spain.

Authors' methods: Scientists estimated how many nucleated cells there were by amplifying reference gene primers. Measured with immunoSEQ multiplex PCR; TCRdb has only the in-frame clones, and not every one. That table gives V, J and clone size, and the DNA gave D and trimming. The profile shows 200,000 to 250,000 clones, around 84% of them singletons. Ages ranged from about 18 to 89 years, with residence in approximately 25 US areas. Participants' own reports of clinical history determined their cohort assignment. Between the trimmed V and J ends, which lost 6 bases and 0 bases, there was a span of 11 bases. Germline CDR1 reads ENHRY; CDR2 reads SYGVKD. This CDR3 comprises 14 residues.

This receptor was obtained from a man in his thirties or forties with acute COVID-19. The chain employs TRBV10-3 and TRBJ1-1, with D possibly TRBD1 on 6 matching bases. Sequencing used PBMCs or T cells enriched from blood (not recorded which). CDR3 nucleotide sequence: TGTGCCATCAGCCGGGACACCTTGAACACTGAAGCTTTCTTT. Its translation is CAISRDTLNTEAFF.